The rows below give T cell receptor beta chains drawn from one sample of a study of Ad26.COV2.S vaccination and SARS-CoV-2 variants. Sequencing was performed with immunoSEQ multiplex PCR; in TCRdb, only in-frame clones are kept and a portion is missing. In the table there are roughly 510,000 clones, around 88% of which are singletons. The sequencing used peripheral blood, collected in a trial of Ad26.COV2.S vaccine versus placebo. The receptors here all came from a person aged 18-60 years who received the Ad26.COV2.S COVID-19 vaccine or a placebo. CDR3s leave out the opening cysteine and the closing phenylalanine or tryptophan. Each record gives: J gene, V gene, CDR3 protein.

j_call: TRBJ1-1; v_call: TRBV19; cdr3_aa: ASSRANTEAF
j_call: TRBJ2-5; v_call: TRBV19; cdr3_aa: ASSLQGGQETQY
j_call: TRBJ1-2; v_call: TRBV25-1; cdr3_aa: ASSRLRSGYT
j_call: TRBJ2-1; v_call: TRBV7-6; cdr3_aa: ASSRGISGTTQYNEQF
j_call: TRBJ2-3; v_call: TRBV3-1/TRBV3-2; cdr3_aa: ASSQGPSGGTDTQY
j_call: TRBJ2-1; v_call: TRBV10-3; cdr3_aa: AITSPQGREQF
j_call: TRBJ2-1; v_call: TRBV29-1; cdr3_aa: SVGGGRSVNEQF
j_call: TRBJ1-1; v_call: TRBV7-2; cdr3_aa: ASSQGGMGTEAF
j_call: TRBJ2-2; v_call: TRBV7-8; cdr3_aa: ASSLLVGGDTGELF
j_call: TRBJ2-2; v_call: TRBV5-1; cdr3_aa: ASSFTTSGGTGELF
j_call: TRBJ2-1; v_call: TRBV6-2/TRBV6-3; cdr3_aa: ASSSLRRGEQF
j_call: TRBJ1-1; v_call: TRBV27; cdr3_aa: ASSFQGLRTEAF
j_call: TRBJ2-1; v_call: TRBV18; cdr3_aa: ASSRVGARADEQF
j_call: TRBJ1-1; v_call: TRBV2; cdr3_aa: ASTYAGDTEAF
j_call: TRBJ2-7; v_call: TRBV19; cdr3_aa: ASKVGTGFGEQY
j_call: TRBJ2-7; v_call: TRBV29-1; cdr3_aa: SAVEGSFGEQY
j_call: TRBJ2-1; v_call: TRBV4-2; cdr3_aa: ASSQDSTNNEQF
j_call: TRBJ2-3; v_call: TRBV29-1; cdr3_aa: STYSGRDTDTQY
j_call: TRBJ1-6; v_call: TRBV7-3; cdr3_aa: ASSFRANSPLH
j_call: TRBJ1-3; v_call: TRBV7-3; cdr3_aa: ASSDSGNTIY